The 7 T cell receptor beta chains in this list originate from one sample, sequenced in a study of shared clonotypes between healthy human individuals. Clones were sequenced by immunoSEQ multiplex PCR, and TCRdb holds only the in-frame ones, with some missing. Of hundreds of thousands of clones in the sample, approximately 79% were seen once. The material sequenced was memory CD4+ T cells sorted from blood. Subset meaning: CD45RA-negative fraction. The receptors were sampled from a woman aged 25 to 39 in good health.

The chain employs TRBV11-3 and TRBJ2-7; D remains unclear. Germline CDR1 reads SGHNT; CDR2 reads YENEEA. CDR3 length equals 13 residues. Trimming stripped 4 bases from V and 6 bases from J, with 13 bases between. CDR3 region: CASSYRTDPEQYF. CDR3 nucleotides: TGTGCCAGCAGCTATAGGACGGATCCCGAGCAGTACTTC.

V and J are TRBV2 and TRBJ2-7; 10 bases are a match to TRBD1. The CDR3 is made up of 14 amino acids. V trimming: 7 bases; J trimming: 3 bases; junction bases outside the gene matches: 6. From germline, CDR1 is SNHLY and CDR2 FYNNEI. In DNA form, the CDR3 reads TGTGCCAGCAATCTGGGGACAGGGGTCTACGAGCAGTACTTC. Its translation is CASNLGTGVYEQYF.

The chain combines TRBV5-1 with TRBJ1-5; perhaps TRBD1 as D (6 bases). Germline loops: CDR1 SGHRS, CDR2 YFSETQ. The CDR3 spans 15 residues. V was cut by 2 bases and J by 4 bases, with 13 bases left in between. The CDR3 DNA reads as TGCGCCAGCAGCTTAACAGGGTCGCATAATCAGCCCCAGCATTTT. Its translation: CASSLTGSHNQPQHF. Filled out from reference TRBV5-1 and TRBJ1-5, the complete variable domain reads KAGVTQTPRYLIKTRGQQVTLSCSPISGHRSVSWYQQTPGQGLQFLFEYFSETQRNKGNFPGRFSGRQFSNSRSEMNVSTLELGDSALYLCASSLTGSHNQPQHFGDGTRLSIL.

The genes are TRBV6-5 and TRBJ2-3; 7 bases fit TRBD2. Germline V lookup: CDR1 MNHEY, CDR2 SVGAGI. The CDR3 is 14 residues long. The ends lost 6 bases at V and 2 bases at J; junction bases unmatched: 5. The CDR3 loop reads CASRRGLTTDTQYF. The CDR3 nucleotides read TGTGCCAGCAGGAGGGGACTAACCACAGATACGCAGTATTTT.

Comments on this clone: Other DNA sequences of this sample code for an identical CDR3. The rearrangement joins TRBV19 to TRBJ2-3; tentatively, D is TRBD2 (5 bases). Germline CDR1 and CDR2: LNHDA and SQIVND (reference sequence). CDR3 length: 13 amino acids. The germline V and J ends were trimmed by 4 bases and 4 bases, with 9 bases remaining between them. CDR3 bases: TGTGCCAGTAGTAGAGGGTTGGCAGATACGCAGTATTTT. Its translation is CASSRGLADTQYF.

This clone was counted only a few times. The CDR3 bases are TGTGCCACCAGCCGAAAGCGAAAAACCCTAGCGGGAGGGCCTTGGGAGCAGTACTTC. Encoded protein: CATSRKRKTLAGGPWEQYF. This chain uses TRBV15 with TRBJ2-7, with 12 bases that match TRBD2. The ends lost 5 bases at V and 7 bases at J; junction bases unmatched: 21. The CDR3 is 19 amino acids. Germline V gives CDR1 LNHNV, CDR2 YYDKDF (reference sequence).

The chain is built from TRBV6-5 and TRBJ2-1, with TRBD2 matching 7 bases. The CDR3 runs 15 residues. CDR1 MNHEY and CDR2 SVGAGI come from the germline V gene. The V gene end was trimmed by 6 bases and the J gene end by 9 bases; junction bases not matched to a gene: 14. This chain's CDR3 is CASRGLAAREVEQFF. DNA of the CDR3: TGTGCCAGCAGGGGGCTAGCGGCCCGCGAAGTTGAGCAGTTCTTC.